This T cell receptor beta chain was recovered during a study of low-dose radiotherapy and immunotherapy resistance in tumors. Overall study: The treatment that patients received was intravenous nivolumab 240 mg every two weeks plus ipilimumab 1 mg/kg every six weeks.

The CDR3 runs 13 residues. Germline trimming cut 3 bases from V and 13 bases from J; bases unmatched to any gene: 14. The germline V gene has CDR1 DFQATT and CDR2 SNEGSKA (reference sequence). This clonotype was recorded at least ten times. The authors ran about 21 PCR cycles to amplify TCRs with a constant-region primer and V-primer adapter. It was by in vitro transcription that isolated mRNA was amplified. TCRdb processed the reads anew with MiXCR; each CDR3 protein has one entry. This sample has about 50,000 distinct CDR3 sequences; 12% occur once, and the top ten carry 5.5% to 7.5%. Time point reported: before trial treatment. Donors received nivolumab, ipilimumab, aspirin, low-dose cyclophosphamide and low-dose radiotherapy.

The V and J genes are TRBV20-1 and TRBJ1-1; 7 nucleotides match TRBD1. The sample was PBMCs, taken before treatment. This clonotype originated in a female donor with ovarian cancer. CDR3 DNA: TGCAGTGCTAGTTTAGGGACAGCCACTCTTGGTTTCTTT. Its protein product is CSASLGTATLGFF.